This entry concerns a single T cell receptor beta chain. This entry belongs to a study of blood T cell repertoires in COVID-19. Study-wide context: Acute and convalescent COVID-19 specimens originated in the United States, Italy and Spain.

In the original analysis: By means of reference gene primer amplification, nucleated cell counts were estimated. Clones were sequenced by immunoSEQ multiplex PCR, and TCRdb holds only the in-frame ones, with some missing. V and J calls and clone size are given by that table; D and trimming were obtained from the DNA. This repertoire shows 150,000 or so clones, approximately 80% found once; its top ten account for 6.5% to 8.5%. The germline V and J ends were trimmed by 3 bases and 3 bases, with 3 bases remaining between them. This CDR3 region has 13 residues. Per germline, CDR1 KGHSH and CDR2 LQKENI. Sample: peripheral blood. This chain connects TRBV18 to TRBJ2-6; unclear D gene. This receptor was identified in a woman aged 40 to 49 with COVID-19, enrolled during active disease. CDR3 sequence: CASSPSGANVLTF. The DNA of the CDR3 is TGTGCCAGCTCACCGAGTGGGGCCAACGTCCTGACTTTC. Full variable domain (missing parts from reference TRBV18 and TRBJ2-6): NAGVMQNPRHLVRRRGQEARLRCSPMKGHSHVYWYRQLPEEGLKFMVYLQKENIIDESGMPKERFSAEFPKEGPSILRIQQVVRGDSAAYFCASSPSGANVLTFGAGSRLTVL.